The table lists the clone carrying this T cell receptor (beta chain) with a count of one. The sample originates from a study of shared clonotypes between healthy human individuals. Study-wide background: CD4 naive and CD4 memory each took three plates per donor, while CD8 naive took two and CD8 memory one.

Every immunoSEQ plate was one replicate of a subset's evenly spread DNA. As processed by the authors: Junction-only sequences produced by ImmunoSEQ had no quality scores, so filtering differed. Profiled with immunoSEQ multiplex PCR; TCRdb holds only in-frame clones, not every one. V, J and clone size are those of that table, while D and trimming were read from the DNA. The data contain just over 2,000,000 clones, around 95% of them seen just once; the ten biggest clones take up 0.1% to 0.15%. This CDR3 has 17 amino acids. The germline CDR1 and CDR2 sequences are KGHSH and LQKENI. Trimming pared 0 bases from V and 1 base from J, leaving 12 bases between.

The rearrangement links TRBV18 to TRBJ2-2; TRBD1 might be the D (5 bases). The material sequenced was naive CD4+ T cells sorted from blood. Noted subset: CD45RA+ positively selected. This TCR was sampled from a man between 18 and 29 years old in good health. This CDR3 reads CASSPPARQLNTGELFF. CDR3 DNA: TGTGCCAGCTCACCACCAGCGAGACAGCTGAACACCGGGGAGCTGTTTTTT. The full variable domain, rest sourced from reference TRBV18 and TRBJ2-2, is NAGVMQNPRHLVRRRGQEARLRCSPMKGHSHVYWYRQLPEEGLKFMVYLQKENIIDESGMPKERFSAEFPKEGPSILRIQQVVRGDSAAYFCASSPPARQLNTGELFFGEGSRLTVL.